A single sample gave rise to the 10 T cell receptor beta chains below, sequenced in a study of blood T cells in healthy people across ages. Using a J-beta primer mix together with a sample-barcoded 5' primer, a second PCR was run for about 6 to 12 cycles. TCRdb fed the 5' RACE reads into MiXCR, producing one record per CDR3 protein. The sample holds about a million distinct CDR3 sequences, 35% to 40% seen once. The specimen sequenced was blood. The receptors shown here come from a man aged 18 to 35 in good health.

The chain employs TRBV4-1 and TRBJ2-2; possibly TRBD2 for D (5 bases). V lost 1 base, J lost 4 bases, and 19 bases lay in between. Germline CDR1 reads MGHRA; CDR2 reads YSYEKL. This CDR3 has 18 amino acids. Here the CDR3 DNA reads TGCGCCAGCAGCCAAGGAGCGGAGAGTGGGTTGGGCACCGGGGAGCTGTTTTTT. It is translated as CASSQGAESGLGTGELFF.

The CDR3 loop reads CSASKGQGMEETQYF. The CDR3 DNA follows: TGCAGTGCTAGTAAAGGACAGGGGATGGAAGAGACCCAGTACTTC. The genes are TRBV20-1 and TRBJ2-5; 9 bases are a match to TRBD1. After removal of 3 bases from V and 3 bases from J, the junction contained 8 bases not matched to a gene. The germline V gene encodes CDR1 DFQATT and CDR2 SNEGSKA (reference sequence). The CDR3 runs to 15 residues.

This clonotype was observed a few times. The genes are TRBV7-2 and TRBJ1-6, with D uncertain. Germline CDR1 reads SGHTA; CDR2 reads FQGNSA. There are 15 residues in the CDR3. V lost 2 bases, J lost 4 bases, and 9 bases lay in between. DNA for the CDR3: TGTGCCAGCAGCTTAATGCCCGATTATAATTCACCCCTCCACTTT. This gives the protein CASSLMPDYNSPLHF.

Only one count was recorded for this clonotype. The rearrangement joins TRBV6-2 or TRBV6-3 to TRBJ2-1; D may be TRBD1 (5 bases). The end of the DNA aligns better with TRBJ2-7, so the J call may be wrong. The CDR3 spans 14 residues. Germline V gene data show CDR1 as MNHEY and CDR2 as SVGEGT. CDR3 amino acids: CASSYAGSYNEQYF. The CDR3 bases are TGTGCCAGCAGTTACGCAGGGTCGTACAATGAGCAGTACTTC.

This chain links TRBV7-9 with TRBJ1-1, with a weak D call TRBD1 (5 bases). Trimming left V 5 bases short and J 1 base short, with 11 bases between. Germline loops: CDR1 SEHNR, CDR2 FQNEAQ (reference sequence). The CDR3 sequence is 14 residues long. The CDR3 reads CASSTGTGNTEAFF. CDR3 sequence (DNA): TGTGCCAGCAGCACCGGGACGGGGAACACTGAAGCTTTCTTT.

This clonotype was seen repeatedly, ten times or more. The chain joins TRBV28 to TRBJ2-3; no definite D call. The CDR3 totals 10 residues. Germline V gives CDR1 MDHEN, CDR2 SYDVKM. Trimming pared 4 bases from V and 4 bases from J, leaving 0 bases between. Written as DNA, the CDR3 is TGTGCCAGCAGTTCAGATACGCAGTATTTT. Residues: CASSSDTQYF.

This clonotype has more than one count but fewer than ten. The chain uses TRBV29-1 and TRBJ1-1, with D possibly being TRBD1 (5 bases). V gave up 4 bases and J gave up 6 bases, with 12 bases separating them. This CDR3 has 12 amino acids. Germline V CDR1 and CDR2: SQVTM, ANQGSEA. The CDR3 nucleotides read TGCAGCGTTGTCGGGGGGAGTGCTGAAGCTTTCTTT. Its translation is CSVVGGSAEAFF.

This clonotype occurred a few times. This chain connects TRBV4-3 to TRBJ2-7, with D tentatively TRBD2 (5 bases). Trimming pared 0 bases from V and 4 bases from J, leaving 13 bases between. Per germline, CDR1 LGHNA and CDR2 YSLEER. This CDR3 is 15 amino acids long. The CDR3 bases are TGCGCCAGCAGCCAAGAAGAGGGTGGATCGTACGAGCAGTACTTC. Encoded protein: CASSQEEGGSYEQYF.

This chain uses TRBV7-9 with TRBJ1-4, with 11 bases matching TRBD1. V was pared by 3 bases and J by 2 bases, with 5 bases of the junction left unmatched. Germline-derived CDR1 and CDR2 are SEHNR and FQNEAQ (reference sequence). CDR3 length: 17 residues. Here the CDR3 reads CASSFGTGGSTNEKLFF. CDR3 nucleotide sequence: TGTGCCAGCAGCTTTGGGACAGGGGGATCGACTAATGAAAAACTGTTTTTT.

This clonotype has only a few counts. The chain uses TRBV12-3 or TRBV12-4 and TRBJ1-5; D gene unclear. Trimming shortened V by 5 bases and J by 3 bases, and 11 bases separated the two germline ends. The CDR3 runs 14 residues. The CDR3 loop is CASSPPGNNQPQHF. The CDR3 coding sequence is TGTGCCAGCAGTCCCCCGGGAAACAATCAGCCCCAGCATTTT.